These 5 T cell receptor beta chains share one sample of origin, sequenced in a study of cytomegalovirus exposure and HLA in healthy donors. The PCR used 60 Vbeta and 13 Jbeta primers. Libraries were prepared by immunoSEQ multiplex PCR; TCRdb keeps only in-frame clonotypes and omits some of them. The data contain about 180,000 clones, about 75% of them singletons. The sequenced sample consisted of PBMCs. The receptors shown here come from a man aged 40-55 years in good health and CMV-seropositive.

The chain employs TRBV5-1 and TRBJ2-2, with D tentatively TRBD2 (6 bases). This CDR3 contains 17 residues. The germline V and J ends were trimmed by 0 bases and 0 bases, with 12 bases remaining between them. Germline V gene sequence: CDR1 SGHRS, CDR2 YFSETQ. The CDR3 loop is CASSLAGLAANTGELFF. The CDR3 DNA reads as TGCGCCAGCAGCTTGGCCGGTTTAGCGGCGAACACCGGGGAGCTGTTTTTT.

This clone was seen only a few times. The genes are TRBV5-1 and TRBJ1-1; weak D call: TRBD1 (5 bases). The germline gives CDR1 SGHRS, CDR2 YFSETQ. The ends were cut back, 2 bases at V and 3 bases at J, with 11 bases in the middle. This CDR3 is built from 14 residues. The CDR3 bases are TGCGCCAGCAGCTTAACGGGGGGAGACACTGAAGCTTTCTTT. It yields the protein CASSLTGGDTEAFF. Supplemented by reference TRBV5-1 and TRBJ1-1, the full variable domain reads KAGVTQTPRYLIKTRGQQVTLSCSPISGHRSVSWYQQTPGQGLQFLFEYFSETQRNKGNFPGRFSGRQFSNSRSEMNVSTLELGDSALYLCASSLTGGDTEAFFGQGTRLTVV.

The rearrangement joins TRBV7-9 to TRBJ2-7; 9 bases map to TRBD2. V shed 10 bases, J shed 1 base, and the junction held 8 bases outside the gene matches. CDR3 size: 14 residues. Germline V gene lookup returns CDR1 SEHNR and CDR2 FQNEAQ (reference sequence). As DNA, the CDR3 is TGTGCCACCCGGGCGAGCGGGAGGTCCTACGAGCAGTACTTC. Translating gives CATRASGRSYEQYF.

The chain uses TRBV28 and TRBJ2-6; 11 bases fit TRBD2. The CDR3 covers 19 residues. The J segment lost 4 bases and the V segment lost 4 bases, leaving 12 bases of the junction unmatched. CDR1 is MDHEN and CDR2 is SYDVKM in the germline V gene. As DNA, the CDR3 is TGTGCCAGCAGTTCAGAGGGGACTAGCGGAGCGGGAGGGGCCAACGTCCTGACTTTC. Amino acid sequence: CASSSEGTSGAGGANVLTF.

The chain employs TRBV4-1 and TRBJ1-2; D is unresolved. This CDR3 has 14 residues. Trimming removed 0 bases at V and 4 bases at J, with 9 bases between. Germline-derived CDR1 and CDR2 are MGHRA and YSYEKL. As DNA, the CDR3 is TGCGCCAGCAGCCAAGACGGGGTTTTCTATGGCTACACCTTC. Its translation is CASSQDGVFYGYTF.